Shown below are 13 T cell receptor beta chains from a single sample sequenced in a study of blood T cell repertoires in COVID-19. Assay used: immunoSEQ multiplex PCR; TCRdb lists only in-frame clones, some missing. The sample holds some 140,000 clones, around 84% seen once. The sequenced sample was peripheral blood. All receptors derive from a man older than 75 with acute or convalescent COVID-19.

The V gene is TRBV3-1 (or the pseudogene TRBV3-2), the J gene TRBJ1-4; possibly TRBD1 for D (6 bases). V was pared by 5 bases and J by 5 bases, with 15 bases between. Germline V gene lookup returns CDR1 LGHDT and CDR2 YNNKEL (reference sequence). CDR3 size: 15 residues. CDR3 residues: CASSDLGGANEKLFF. The CDR3 DNA sequence: TGTGCCAGCAGCGATCTGGGGGGGGCGAATGAAAAACTGTTTTTT.

V gene TRBV11-2 combines with J gene TRBJ2-1; TRBD1 matches at 9 bases. The CDR3 extends over 15 amino acids. Germline V gene lookup returns CDR1 SGHAT and CDR2 FQNNGV. The trim removed 3 bases at V and 4 bases at J, leaving 4 bases unmatched. CDR3 in amino acids: CASSFGTGTYNEQFF. The CDR3 nucleotides read TGTGCCAGCAGCTTCGGGACAGGGACATACAATGAGCAGTTCTTC. The full variable domain, rest sourced from reference TRBV11-2 and TRBJ2-1, is EAGVAQSPRYKIIEKRQSVAFWCNPISGHATLYWYQQILGQGPKLLIQFQNNGVVDDSQLPKDRFSAERLKGVDSTLKIQPAKLEDSAVYLCASSFGTGTYNEQFFGPGTRLTVL.

This rearrangement joins TRBV5-8 to TRBJ2-5, with a possible D match to TRBD1 (6 bases). V lost 4 bases, J lost 4 bases, and 14 bases lay in between. Germline V gene sequence: CDR1 SGHTS, CDR2 YDEGEE. The CDR3 is made up of 14 amino acids. In nucleotides, the CDR3 is TGTGCCAGCAGCACGCAGGGGATTGGAGAGACCCAGTACTTC. Its translation: CASSTQGIGETQYF.

V usage is TRBV11-2 and J usage is TRBJ1-5; D call uncertain. CDR3 length: 18 residues. V shed 0 bases and J shed 1 base, with 16 bases lying between them. Germline loops: CDR1 SGHAT, CDR2 FQNNGV. The CDR3 loop reads CASSLDRPGSGSNQPQHF. The CDR3 DNA follows: TGTGCCAGCAGCTTAGACCGGCCCGGGAGTGGAAGCAATCAGCCCCAGCATTTT.

The genes are TRBV20-1 and TRBJ2-3; weak D call: TRBD2 (6 bases). With 3 bases removed from V and 0 bases from J, the gap between germline ends came to 10 bases. The CDR3 sequence is 14 residues long. Germline V gives CDR1 DFQATT, CDR2 SNEGSKA (reference sequence). The DNA for the CDR3 is TGCAGTGCTAGTTCTGCGGGGAGCACAGATACGCAGTATTTT. Protein product: CSASSAGSTDTQYF.

This chain links TRBV6-5 with TRBJ1-4, with unresolved D. This CDR3 has 12 amino acids. Germline assignment: CDR1 MNHEY and CDR2 SVGAGI. V lost 4 bases and J 15 bases, leaving 15 bases between the germline ends. The DNA for the CDR3 is TGTGCCAGCAGTTTTACTGGGGAGATTTTGTTTTTT. It yields the protein CASSFTGEILFF.

The chain is built from TRBV3-1 (or the pseudogene TRBV3-2) and TRBJ2-3, with 8 bases matching TRBD2. The CDR3 is made up of 17 amino acids. Germline V gene sequence: CDR1 LGHDT, CDR2 YNNKEL (reference sequence). The V gene end was trimmed by 0 bases and the J gene end by 6 bases; junction bases not matched to a gene: 11. The CDR3 DNA reads TGTGCCAGCAGCCAAGATAGAGGGAAGCGGGGGACTGATACGCAGTATTTT. Protein sequence: CASSQDRGKRGTDTQYF.

Only a few counts were recorded for this clone. V and J are TRBV12-5 and TRBJ2-6; TRBD1 is a possible D gene (5 bases). The CDR3 has 17 amino acids. Germline lookup yields CDR1 LGHNT and CDR2 FRNRAP. Trimming cost V 6 bases and J 0 bases, with 15 bases left between them. This CDR3 is CASGVTGSTSGANVLTF. The CDR3 region has the DNA TGTGCTAGTGGCGTCACAGGTTCCACCTCTGGGGCCAACGTCCTGACTTTC. The entire variable domain, with the rest obtained from reference TRBV12-5 and TRBJ2-6, is as follows: DARVTQTPRHKVTEMGQEVTMRCQPILGHNTVFWYRQTMMQGLELLAYFRNRAPLDDSGMPKDRFSAEMPDATLATLKIQPSEPRDSAVYFCASGVTGSTSGANVLTFGAGSRLTVL.

The rearrangement joins TRBV7-3 to TRBJ2-2, with D tentatively TRBD2 (5 bases). V was clipped by 3 bases and J by 5 bases, with 7 bases between them. The CDR3 covers 13 residues. The V gene's germline CDR1 is SGHTA and CDR2 FQGTGA. CDR3 bases: TGTGCCAGCAGCTTTACTAGGACCGGGGAGCTGTTTTTT. Translating it yields CASSFTRTGELFF.

The V call is TRBV5-6, the J call TRBJ1-1; D unclear. The CDR3 contains 16 residues. Trimming left V 4 bases short and J 3 bases short, with 19 bases between. CDR1 is SGHDT and CDR2 is YYEEEE in the germline V gene. DNA of the CDR3: TGTGCCAGCAGCGCCGAGAGGTGGGAGCGCGACACTGAAGCTTTCTTT. This codes for CASSAERWERDTEAFF.

The V and J genes are TRBV28 and TRBJ2-2; 12 bases align to TRBD2. V dropped 6 bases and J dropped 7; count of bases not matched to a gene: 6. The CDR3 sequence is 15 residues long. The V gene's germline CDR1 is MDHEN and CDR2 SYDVKM. In nucleotides, the CDR3 is TGTGCCAGCAGCCTTACTAGCGGGGGGTTCGGGGAGCTGTTTTTT. It translates to CASSLTSGGFGELFF.

The V gene is TRBV5-1, the J gene TRBJ2-6; weak D call: TRBD1 (5 bases). Trimming stripped 4 bases from V and 0 bases from J, with 14 bases between. CDR3 length: 17 residues. Germline V gene lookup returns CDR1 SGHRS and CDR2 YFSETQ. DNA for the CDR3: TGCGCCAGCAGCAGGGGCTCGTGGGGCTCTGGGGCCAACGTCCTGACTTTC. This gives the protein CASSRGSWGSGANVLTF.

The J gene is TRBJ2-1, the V gene TRBV5-1; 12 bases agree with TRBD2. Germline V gene sequence: CDR1 SGHRS, CDR2 YFSETQ. CDR3 size: 15 residues. The J segment lost 9 bases and the V segment lost 5 bases, leaving 9 bases of the junction unmatched. The CDR3 sequence: CASRAGTSGPGEQFF. DNA for the CDR3: TGCGCCAGCAGGGCCGGGACTAGCGGGCCCGGTGAGCAGTTCTTC.